The T cell receptor (beta chain) under discussion was sequenced for a study of T cells in Graves' hyperthyroidism and ophthalmopathy (dated by TCRdb to between 2017 and 2020). Some background on the complete study: Peripheral blood was collected at initial diagnosis, before any treatment. To identify TCR V-J signatures that set the groups apart, the researchers used a discovery cohort of about a hundred patients, made up of 40 to 45 with Graves' ophthalmopathy and some 55 with stable Graves' hyperthyroidism. Thyroid tissue and blood T-cell repertoires from six Graves' hyperthyroidism patients were also compared in the study. The 100 or so discovery patients were divided at random into training and test sets in a 7:3 ratio. Whether ophthalmopathy could be predicted prospectively was tested in an independent validation cohort made up of approximately 19 hyperthyroidism patients plus 17 patients who later progressed to ophthalmopathy. According to the paper, TCR Vbeta CDR3 sequencing was carried out on approximately 140 peripheral blood samples, which came from fewer than 50 ophthalmopathy, under 80 hyperthyroidism and approximately 17 progressor patients. After sampling, hyperthyroidism patients received methimazole starting at 30 mg daily, and ophthalmopathy patients received high-dose intravenous methylprednisolone. Results the study describes overall, beyond this receptor: No statistical method was used to set the sample size in advance, and investigators knew the group allocation. Most expanded thyroid clonotypes (frequency above 0.001) were also detected in blood, suggesting blood repertoires may reflect thyroid immune responses. A 13 V-J signature model separated ophthalmopathy from stable hyperthyroidism, with around 90% sensitivity and 81% to 83% specificity in cross-validation and 80%/75% in testing. In validation, the model predicted progression to ophthalmopathy with approximately 71% sensitivity and roughly 72% specificity, a median of 6.5 months before onset.

The TCR beta CDR3 regions were amplified from the RNA transcripts. A first-round RT-PCR of the TCR CDR3 used the HTBI primer set with the Qiagen OneStep RT-PCR kit. The libraries were constructed in a second round of multiplex PCR and then size-selected and purified. Sequencing of the libraries was done on an Illumina HiSeq2000 using paired-end 100 bp reads. Regarding the original processing steps: SOAPnuke was used to process the raw data, removing reads that contained adapters or uncalled bases, had a mean Phred below 15, or lacked an exact match to the constant primer or identifier. COPE v1.2.5 was used to merge the high-quality paired reads, and each unique nucleotide sequence was defined as a clonotype. MiTCR v1.1 was used to align clonotypes to the IMGT TRBV, TRBD and TRBJ reference segments. Analysis was restricted to V-J combinations with a frequency above 0.0001, which covered roughly 99% of repertoires. A TCS score was defined as the ratio between F50 (clonal expansion) and ExV (chaos), using BLOSUM62-based TCRdist between CDR3 peptides within each V-J. Welch's t-statistics and random forest reduced just over 500 V-J features to 10 to 15, which were used in a naive Bayes classifier (R e1071). TCRdb's own reprocessing of the public reads used fastp at Q25 and MiXCR and kept productive beta chains. Identical CDR3 proteins give one entry, which carries the most common genes and DNA. The V and J calls come from TCRdb's annotation, not from the publication. The sample contains a few hundred thousand distinct CDR3 sequences, roughly 14% of them found a single time. Around 7.3% of the sample rests with the top ten.

Stable Graves' hyperthyroidism was defined as the absence of progression to ophthalmopathy over 18 months of follow-up. Hyperthyroidism patients were aged 18 to 65 years and newly diagnosed, with disease duration of less than 2 months. Patients with uncontrolled infections, other autoimmune diseases, pregnancy or lactation were excluded. Clinical symptoms, serum thyroxine and TRAb, thyroid ultrasound, and orbital computed tomography formed the basis for the diagnoses. Ficoll-Paque density gradient centrifugation was used to isolate PBMCs from 8 to 10 ml of fresh peripheral blood. Total RNA was extracted with Trizol reagent, and quality was checked on an Agilent 2100 Bioanalyzer. The germline V and J ends show losses of 6 bases and 5 bases respectively, and no gene match explains 6 bases of the junction. Including the terminal cysteine and phenylalanine, the CDR3 comprises 12 residues. The retained sequence is limited to the CDR3, 36 bases, with the frame set at the first base. CDR1 and CDR2 are drawn from the germline V gene: SQVTM, ANQGSEA.

This clonotype was observed many times. Its cognate antigen has yet to be identified. No quality values exist for individual bases; no much larger clone is one base distant. This receptor was obtained from a woman aged 18-30 years with Graves' hyperthyroidism. The chain employs TRBV29-1 and TRBJ2-7; 8 bases in the middle match TRBD1. Sequencing was performed on blood. The encoded CDR3 is CSVRQGFDEQYF. The nucleotide sequence reads as follows: TGCAGCGTAAGACAGGGGTTCGACGAGCAGTACTTC.